Sequencing of this T cell receptor (beta chain) was carried out in a study of blood T cell repertoires in COVID-19. Libraries were prepared by immunoSEQ multiplex PCR; TCRdb keeps only in-frame clonotypes and omits some of them. The repertoire holds roughly 200,000 clones, with approximately 80% as singletons. The clonotype originates from a human donor in a cohort sampled during active COVID-19. Sequenced sample: peripheral blood.

Written as DNA, the CDR3 is TGTGCCAGCAGCGTGTCGACAGGGAGCTCCTACGAGCAGTACTTC. Translation gives CASSVSTGSSYEQYF. The chain employs TRBV9 and TRBJ2-7, with 7 bases that match TRBD1. Losses at the gene ends were 2 bases for V and 0 bases for J; bases not matched to a gene: 5. CDR1 is SGDLS and CDR2 is YYNGEE in the germline V gene. CDR3 length equals 15 residues.